This is a list of T cell receptor beta chains from one sample in a study of T cell responses to AZD1222 COVID-19 vaccine. The assay was immunoSEQ multiplex PCR, and TCRdb's table has in-frame clones only and misses some. Among under 200,000 clones listed, around nine tenths were seen once. The source material was peripheral blood, sampled 28 days after the second dose of the MenACWY control vaccine. The receptor set was obtained from an adult who received the MenACWY meningococcal vaccine as a control. Each CDR3 is given with its conserved first and last residue. Fields, in order: CDR3 DNA, CDR3 protein, J gene, D gene, V gene, clone size. The D gene is left open where the match is weak. Size values are once, few and many counts, or a class for expanded clones, and some rows have none.

TGTGCCAGTAGTATAATCCCCACCCCAAGGGAGACCCAGTACTTC | CASSIIPTPRETQYF | TRBJ2-5 | NA | TRBV19 | NA
TGTGCCTGGAGTGTTCTGGCTAATGAAAAACTGTTTTTT | CAWSVLANEKLFF | TRBJ1-4 | NA | TRBV30 | NA
TGTGCCAGCAGTGGGGAGACGGACACCGGGGAGCTGTTTTTT | CASSGETDTGELFF | TRBJ2-2 | NA | TRBV25-1 | few
TGTGCCAGCAGCAGGGATGAAGCTTTCTTT | CASSRDEAFF | TRBJ1-1 | NA | TRBV9 | NA
TGTGCCAGCAGCCCGAGGACAGGGGGTAGCAATCAGCCCCAGCATTTT | CASSPRTGGSNQPQHF | TRBJ1-5 | TRBD1 | TRBV5-5 | NA
TGTGCCTGGAGTCCAGAACTAGGCGAGCAGTTCTTC | CAWSPELGEQFF | TRBJ2-1 | NA | TRBV30 | once
TGTGCCAGCAGTTTATCAGGATCTTGGGGGAGTACGGATACGCAGTATTTT | CASSLSGSWGSTDTQYF | TRBJ2-3 | NA | TRBV27 | NA
TGTGCCAGCTCACTCTGGGGCCACAATGAGCAGTTCTTC | CASSLWGHNEQFF | TRBJ2-1 | NA | TRBV18 | NA
TGCGCCAGCAGCCCCACGGGACTAGCGGGAGTTGGGGTGAACAATGAGCAGTTCTTC | CASSPTGLAGVGVNNEQFF | TRBJ2-1 | TRBD2 | TRBV5-1 | NA
TGTGCCAGTAGTATCTATACGCCGAGCTCCTACAATGAGCAGTTCTTC | CASSIYTPSSYNEQFF | TRBJ2-1 | NA | TRBV19 | few
TGTGCCAGCAGCTTAAGGGGTGGGGTCGAGCAGTACTTC | CASSLRGGVEQYF | TRBJ2-7 | NA | TRBV5-8 | NA
TGTGCCAGCAGTTTCCCACAGGGGGCGTACACTGAAGCTTTCTTT | CASSFPQGAYTEAFF | TRBJ1-1 | TRBD1 | TRBV7-9 | NA
TGTGCCAGCAGTGGTAACGCGGGAGGTTCACCAGATACGCAGTATTTT | CASSGNAGGSPDTQYF | TRBJ2-3 | TRBD2 | TRBV6-1 | NA
TGTGCCAGCGGCTTCGGGGGATTGGATGAAAAACTGTTTTTT | CASGFGGLDEKLFF | TRBJ1-4 | NA | TRBV5-4 | NA
TGTGCCAGCAGTTCCGGGAGGGGGTCACGAAAACTGTTTTTT | CASSSGRGSRKLFF | TRBJ1-4 | NA | TRBV28 | NA
TGTGCCAGCAGCGTCCAACCTCCGGGACTTAACACCGGGGAGCTGTTTTTT | CASSVQPPGLNTGELFF | TRBJ2-2 | NA | TRBV7-2 | NA
TGTGCCAGCAGCCAGCGCCCGAACACCGGGGAGCTGTTTTTT | CASSQRPNTGELFF | TRBJ2-2 | NA | TRBV7-2 | NA
TGCGCCAGCAGCGATCCCGGGACAGTGAACACTGAAGCTTTCTTT | CASSDPGTVNTEAFF | TRBJ1-1 | TRBD1 | TRBV5-1 | NA
TGTGCCAGCAGTTTAATGCAGGGGGCGGATTCACCCCTCCACTTT | CASSLMQGADSPLHF | TRBJ1-6 | TRBD1 | TRBV27 | NA
TGTGCCAGCAGCGTCGACCCGGACAGGAACACTGAAGCTTTCTTT | CASSVDPDRNTEAFF | TRBJ1-1 | NA | TRBV9 | NA
TGTGCCAGCAGCCGCTCCGGGAGTGGCGAGCAGTTCTTC | CASSRSGSGEQFF | TRBJ2-1 | NA | TRBV4-2 | NA
TGTGCCAGCAGTCCTGAGCGGAACTATGGCTACACCTTC | CASSPERNYGYTF | TRBJ1-2 | NA | TRBV12-3/TRBV12-4 | NA
TGTGCCAGTAGTATCGGACCCCCAGGGAACAATCAGCCCCAGCATTTT | CASSIGPPGNNQPQHF | TRBJ1-5 | NA | TRBV19 | few
TGTGCCAGCAGACGAGGGACAGGGGGTAGCGAGACCCAGTACTTC | CASRRGTGGSETQYF | TRBJ2-5 | TRBD1 | TRBV6-1 | NA
TGCGCCAGCAGCTTGGATTCAGGGAACACTGAAGCTTTCTTT | CASSLDSGNTEAFF | TRBJ1-1 | NA | TRBV5-1 | once
TGTGCCAGCAGTTATAGCAGACATTATGGCTACACCTTC | CASSYSRHYGYTF | TRBJ1-2 | NA | TRBV6-2/TRBV6-3 | NA
TGTGCCAGCAGTGATTTGGGCGAGCAGTACTTC | CASSDLGEQYF | TRBJ2-7 | NA | TRBV25-1 | NA
TGTGCCAGCAGCCCTGGATCCGTTAACTATGGCTACACCTTC | CASSPGSVNYGYTF | TRBJ1-2 | NA | TRBV7-2 | NA
TGTGCCAGCAGTTTGGTCAGTATTCGAGAAAAACTGTTTTTT | CASSLVSIREKLFF | TRBJ1-4 | NA | TRBV27 | once
TGTGCCAGCAGACCCCCGGGACTACCTTACGAGCAGTACTTC | CASRPPGLPYEQYF | TRBJ2-7 | TRBD2 | TRBV27 | NA
TGCGCCAGCAGCCGCGACCCTACCAACACCGGGGAGCTGTTTTTT | CASSRDPTNTGELFF | TRBJ2-2 | NA | TRBV5-1 | NA
TGTGCCAGTAGTATTCTTCCCAGGGTGGCACTAGACGAGCAGTACTTC | CASSILPRVALDEQYF | TRBJ2-7 | NA | TRBV19 | NA
TGTGCCAGCAGCCCCGGAGGGTCCTCTGGAAACACCATATATTTT | CASSPGGSSGNTIYF | TRBJ1-3 | NA | TRBV7-9 | NA
TGTGCCTGGAGCCGGACCGCGACCTCTGGAAACACCATATATTTT | CAWSRTATSGNTIYF | TRBJ1-3 | NA | TRBV30 | few
TGTGCCAGCGGGGGGTCGGTTAGACTAGCGGGAGTCCACTATACCTACGAGCAGTACTTC | CASGGSVRLAGVHYTYEQYF | TRBJ2-7 | TRBD2 | TRBV11-3 | NA
TGTGCCAGCAGCCAAGAGAGCCCGAAGCTAGCGGGGTCTCCGGATGAGCAGTTCTTC | CASSQESPKLAGSPDEQFF | TRBJ2-1 | TRBD2 | TRBV3-1/TRBV3-2 | NA
TGCGCCAGCAGCCCCGGGGCAGGGAGTTCCTACGAGCAGTACTTC | CASSPGAGSSYEQYF | TRBJ2-7 | NA | TRBV5-1 | NA
TGTGCCAGCAGTTCACGACAGGGAACCTCCTACGAGCAGTACTTC | CASSSRQGTSYEQYF | TRBJ2-7 | TRBD1 | TRBV27 | NA
TGTGCCATCAGTGAGAAGGAGACAGGGATGGCCGGGGAGCTGTTTTTT | CAISEKETGMAGELFF | TRBJ2-2 | TRBD1 | TRBV10-3 | NA
TGTGCCAGTAAAGGGAGAGATACGCAGTATTTT | CASKGRDTQYF | TRBJ2-3 | NA | TRBV19 | NA
TGTGCCATCAGTTCCGATGGACCCCTTTCTAAAGGCTACACCTTC | CAISSDGPLSKGYTF | TRBJ1-2 | NA | TRBV10-3 | NA
TGTGCCAGCAGGCCGGGACAGTCTAACTATGGCTACACCTTC | CASRPGQSNYGYTF | TRBJ1-2 | TRBD1 | TRBV6-5 | NA
TGTGCCAGCAGCTCCGACCGAGCCGGCGTTGGAAACACCATATATTTT | CASSSDRAGVGNTIYF | TRBJ1-3 | NA | TRBV7-2 | NA
TGTGCCAGTAGCCCCCTGAGGTCGGACACTGAAGCTTTCTTT | CASSPLRSDTEAFF | TRBJ1-1 | NA | TRBV19 | NA
TGTGCCAGCAGCTTAGGAGGGCGGACCTATGGCTACACCTTC | CASSLGGRTYGYTF | TRBJ1-2 | NA | TRBV13 | NA